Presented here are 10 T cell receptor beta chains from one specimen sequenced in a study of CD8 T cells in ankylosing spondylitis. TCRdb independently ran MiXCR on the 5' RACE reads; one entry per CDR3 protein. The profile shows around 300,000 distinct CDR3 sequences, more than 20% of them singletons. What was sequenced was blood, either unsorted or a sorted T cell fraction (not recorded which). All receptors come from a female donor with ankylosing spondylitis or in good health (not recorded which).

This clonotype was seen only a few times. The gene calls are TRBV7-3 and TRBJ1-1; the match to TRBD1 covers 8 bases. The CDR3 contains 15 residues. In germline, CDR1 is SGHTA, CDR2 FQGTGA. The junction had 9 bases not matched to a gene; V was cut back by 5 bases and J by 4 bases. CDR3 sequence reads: CASSPTGVPTTEAFF. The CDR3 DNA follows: TGTGCCAGCAGCCCGACAGGGGTCCCTACCACTGAAGCTTTCTTT. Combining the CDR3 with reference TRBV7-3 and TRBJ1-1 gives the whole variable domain GAGVSQTPSNKVTEKGKYVELRCDPISGHTALYWYRQSLGQGPEFLIYFQGTGAADDSGLPNDRFFAVRPEGSVSTLKIQRTERGDSAVYLCASSPTGVPTTEAFFGQGTRLTVV.

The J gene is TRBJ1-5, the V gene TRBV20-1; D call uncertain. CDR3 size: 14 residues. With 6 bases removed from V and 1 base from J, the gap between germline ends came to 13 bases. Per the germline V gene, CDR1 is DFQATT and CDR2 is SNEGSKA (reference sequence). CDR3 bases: TGCAGTGCCAGTTGGGTAAGGAGCAATCAGCCCCAGCATTTT. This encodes CSASWVRSNQPQHF.

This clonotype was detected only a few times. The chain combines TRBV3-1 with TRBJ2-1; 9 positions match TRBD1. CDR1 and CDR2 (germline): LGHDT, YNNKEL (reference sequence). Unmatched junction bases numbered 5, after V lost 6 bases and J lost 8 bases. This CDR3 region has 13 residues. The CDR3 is CASRYRGRDEQFF. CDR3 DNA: TGTGCCAGCAGGTACAGGGGGCGGGATGAGCAGTTCTTC.

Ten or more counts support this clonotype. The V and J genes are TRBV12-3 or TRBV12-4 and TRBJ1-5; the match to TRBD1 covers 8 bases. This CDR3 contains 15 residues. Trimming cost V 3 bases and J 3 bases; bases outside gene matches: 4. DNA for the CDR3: TGTGCCAGCAGTTTTGGGACAGGCTACAATCAGCCCCAGCATTTT. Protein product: CASSFGTGYNQPQHF.

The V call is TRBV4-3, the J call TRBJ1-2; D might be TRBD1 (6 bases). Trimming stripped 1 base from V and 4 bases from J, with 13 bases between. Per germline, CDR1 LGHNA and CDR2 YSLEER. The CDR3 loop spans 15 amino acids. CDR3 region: CASSQGEGQLYGYTF. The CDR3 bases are TGCGCCAGCAGCCAAGGTGAAGGACAGCTCTATGGCTACACCTTC.

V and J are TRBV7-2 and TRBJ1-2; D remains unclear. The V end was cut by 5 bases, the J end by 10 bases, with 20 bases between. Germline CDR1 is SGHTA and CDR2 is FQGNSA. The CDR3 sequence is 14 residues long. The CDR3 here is CASSPGTMVLVYTF. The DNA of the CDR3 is TGTGCCAGCAGCCCCGGTACTATGGTGCTTGTCTACACCTTC.

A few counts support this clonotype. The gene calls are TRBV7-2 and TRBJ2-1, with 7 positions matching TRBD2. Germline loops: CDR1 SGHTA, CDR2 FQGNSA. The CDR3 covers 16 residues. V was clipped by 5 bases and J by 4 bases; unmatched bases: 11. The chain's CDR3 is CASSPPREAGYNEQFF. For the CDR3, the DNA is TGTGCCAGCAGCCCGCCGCGTGAAGCGGGGTACAATGAGCAGTTCTTC.

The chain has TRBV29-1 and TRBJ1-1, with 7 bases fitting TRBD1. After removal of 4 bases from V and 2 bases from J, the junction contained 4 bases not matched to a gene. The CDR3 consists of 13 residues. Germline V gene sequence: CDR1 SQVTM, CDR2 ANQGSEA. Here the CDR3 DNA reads TGCAGCGTTGCCCGGGACAGAAACACTGAAGCTTTCTTT. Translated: CSVARDRNTEAFF.

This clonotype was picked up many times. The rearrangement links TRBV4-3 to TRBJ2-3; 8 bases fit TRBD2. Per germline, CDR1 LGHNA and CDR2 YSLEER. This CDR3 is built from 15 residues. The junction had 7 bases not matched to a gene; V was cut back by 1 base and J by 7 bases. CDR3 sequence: CASSQGLAGTYTQYF. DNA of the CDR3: TGCGCCAGCAGCCAAGGTTTAGCGGGAACGTATACGCAGTATTTT.

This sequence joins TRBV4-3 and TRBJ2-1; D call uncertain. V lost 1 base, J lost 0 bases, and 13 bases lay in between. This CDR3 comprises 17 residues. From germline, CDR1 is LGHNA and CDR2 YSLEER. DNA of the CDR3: TGCGCCAGCAGCCAAGCTTATTCGGCCCGCTCCTACAATGAGCAGTTCTTC. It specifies CASSQAYSARSYNEQFF.